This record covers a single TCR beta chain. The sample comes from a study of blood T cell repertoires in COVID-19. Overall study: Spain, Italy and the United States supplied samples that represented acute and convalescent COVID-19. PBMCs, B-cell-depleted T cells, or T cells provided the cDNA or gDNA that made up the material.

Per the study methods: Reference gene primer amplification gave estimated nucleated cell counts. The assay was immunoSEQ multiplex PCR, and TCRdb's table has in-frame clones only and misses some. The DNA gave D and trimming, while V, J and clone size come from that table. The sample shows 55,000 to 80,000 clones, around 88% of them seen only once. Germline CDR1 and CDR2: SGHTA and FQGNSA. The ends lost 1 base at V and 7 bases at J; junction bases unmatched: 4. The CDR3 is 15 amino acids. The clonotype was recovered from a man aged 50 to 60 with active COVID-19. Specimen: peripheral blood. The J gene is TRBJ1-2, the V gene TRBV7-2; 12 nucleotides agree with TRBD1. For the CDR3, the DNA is TGTGCCAGCAGCTTAGGGGGGACAGGGGGCATTGGCTACACCTTC. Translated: CASSLGGTGGIGYTF.